This paragraph covers one T cell receptor (beta chain) sequence. What it binds is unknown. This entry is derived from a study of blood T cells in healthy people across ages. As for the study in general: Every two T cells gave about one barcoded beta molecule via template switching. Findings and limits, study-wide: Per-million-T-cell TCR beta diversity fell roughly linearly with age. There were more naive CD4+ cells and higher diversity in long-lived donors than in aged donors.

Germline-derived CDR1 and CDR2 are DFQATT and SNEGSKA (reference sequence). The length of the CDR3 is 13 residues. Trimming cost V 3 bases and J 12 bases; bases outside gene matches: 2. A sample-barcoded 5' primer and a J-beta primer mix were used in a second PCR of roughly 7 to 11 cycles. Each CDR3 protein is one row after TCRdb ran MiXCR on the 5' RACE reads. The sample consists of around 750,000 distinct CDR3 sequences, roughly 50% of them appearing once. Sequenced input: blood. The genes are TRBV20-1 and TRBJ2-1, with TRBD2 matching 16 bases. This clonotype was obtained from a man older than 75 in good health. CDR3: CSASGTSGRGQFF. As DNA, the CDR3 is TGCAGTGCTAGTGGGACTAGCGGGAGGGGGCAGTTCTTC.